These 7 T cell receptor beta chains share one sample of origin, sequenced in a study of a mutant IDH1 vaccine in newly diagnosed glioma. The time point denotes: baseline, week 1 (first vaccination visit). Treatment described: pre-vaccination baseline after standard-of-care therapy. Sequenced by immunoSEQ multiplex PCR; TCRdb stores in-frame clones only, minus some. The table shows tens of thousands of clones, with around 82% occurring only once. Sequencing was performed on PBMCs, taken from a glioma patient treated with radiotherapy, temozolomide or both. The receptors were gathered from a woman between 50 and 59 years old with glioma.

The chain employs TRBV27 and TRBJ1-2; D perhaps matches TRBD1 (6 bases). CDR3 size: 15 residues. Per the germline V gene, CDR1 is MNHEY and CDR2 is SMNVEV (reference sequence). Trimming stripped 5 bases from V and 3 bases from J, with 16 bases between. The CDR3 nucleotides read TGTGCCAGCAGTCCGGGGGCGAGACTGGACTATGGCTACACCTTC. It encodes CASSPGARLDYGYTF.

The chain has TRBV6-5 and TRBJ1-1, with 11 bases matching TRBD1. This CDR3 spans 14 amino acids. Unmatched junction bases numbered 10, after V lost 5 bases and J lost 11 bases. In germline, CDR1 is MNHEY, CDR2 SVGAGI. The CDR3 nucleotides read TGTGCCAGCAGTCTGCGGACAGGGGGCGAGTACGCTTTCTTT. As protein: CASSLRTGGEYAFF.

The chain's CDR3 is CASSQDTDDTEAFF. For the CDR3, the DNA is TGTGCCAGCAGCCAGGACACCGACGACACTGAAGCTTTCTTT. V usage is TRBV5-4 and J usage is TRBJ1-1; the D gene is possibly TRBD1 (5 bases). The germline gives CDR1 SGHNT, CDR2 YYREEE (reference sequence). The CDR3 sequence is 14 residues long. Trimming left V 4 bases short and J 3 bases short, with 13 bases between.

The rearrangement uses TRBV5-1 and TRBJ2-7; no clear D. Germline assignment: CDR1 SGHRS and CDR2 YFSETQ. This CDR3 is 11 amino acids long. The germline V and J ends were trimmed by 3 bases and 4 bases, with 5 bases remaining between them. In nucleotides, the CDR3 is TGCGCCAGCAGCTACGCATACGAGCAGTACTTC. Translating it yields CASSYAYEQYF.

The gene calls are TRBV9 and TRBJ2-2, with D tentatively TRBD1 (6 bases). The CDR3 covers 17 residues. In germline, CDR1 is SGDLS, CDR2 YYNGEE. The V end lost 1 base, the J end lost 4 bases, and 17 bases lay between the germline ends. CDR3 sequence (DNA): TGTGCCAGCAGCGTAAGGTTTCAGGGGCTTACCACCGGGGAGCTGTTTTTT. This translates into CASSVRFQGLTTGELFF.

The rearrangement joins TRBV2 to TRBJ2-5; 9 positions match TRBD2. This CDR3 spans 14 amino acids. The germline gives CDR1 SNHLY, CDR2 FYNNEI. V dropped 10 bases and J dropped 5; count of bases not matched to a gene: 11. This chain's CDR3 is CATWGGGGWETQYF. CDR3 coding DNA: TGTGCCACATGGGGCGGGGGGGGCTGGGAGACCCAGTACTTC.

The V gene is TRBV2, the J gene TRBJ2-1; the match to TRBD2 covers 10 bases. This CDR3 has 16 residues. CDR1 is SNHLY, CDR2 FYNNEI, per germline. V dropped 0 bases and J dropped 10; count of bases not matched to a gene: 9. The CDR3 protein is CASSEANSGGREEQFF. The CDR3 coding sequence is TGTGCCAGCAGTGAAGCTAATAGCGGGGGGCGGGAGGAGCAGTTCTTC.